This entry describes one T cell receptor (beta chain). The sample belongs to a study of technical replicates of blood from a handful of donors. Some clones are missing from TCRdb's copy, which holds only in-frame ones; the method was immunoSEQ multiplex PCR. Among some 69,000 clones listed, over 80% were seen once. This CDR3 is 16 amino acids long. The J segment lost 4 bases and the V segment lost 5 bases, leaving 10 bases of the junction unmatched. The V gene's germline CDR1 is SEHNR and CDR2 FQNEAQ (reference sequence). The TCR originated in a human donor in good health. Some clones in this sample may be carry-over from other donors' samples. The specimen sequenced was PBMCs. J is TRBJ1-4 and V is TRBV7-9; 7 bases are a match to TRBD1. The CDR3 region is CASSMGTAHGNEKLFF. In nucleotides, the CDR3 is TGTGCCAGCAGCATGGGGACAGCTCATGGTAATGAAAAACTGTTTTTT.